The clone carrying this T cell receptor beta chain was recorded at least ten times. What it binds is not known. The germline CDR1 and CDR2 sequences are LGHNA and YNFKEQ. Trimming removed 0 bases from V and 4 bases from J, with 10 bases in between. The CDR3 totals 14 residues. Via MiXCR, TCRdb re-called the 5' RACE reads, giving one row per CDR3 protein. Seen here are 150,000 to 200,000 distinct CDR3 sequences, roughly 31% observed once, and the top ten hold about 12%. This entry is derived from a study of T-cell memory formation after mild COVID-19. General study points: The main location of contracting CD4+ clones was CM and EM, and that of contracting CD8+ clones was EMRA.

This rearrangement joins TRBV4-2 to TRBJ2-7; D may be TRBD1 (6 bases). The sequence derives from an adult woman who had mild COVID-19 (a few samples of this study predate the infection). Cell type and time point are not known. The sequencing sample was made of PBMCs or a T cell subset sorted from them (not recorded which). CDR3 residues: CASSQDLRGYEQYF. CDR3 DNA: TGTGCCAGCAGCCAAGATCTGAGGGGGTACGAGCAGTACTTC.